These T cell receptor beta chains were read from a single sample in a study of blood T cell repertoires in COVID-19. The data were produced by immunoSEQ multiplex PCR, yet TCRdb's version contains in-frame clones alone and is incomplete. The sample lists about 330,000 clones; about 91% were seen once. Sequencing was done on a sample of peripheral blood. Receptors originate from a young man with COVID-19, enrolled during active disease. Both conserved end residues are trimmed from each CDR3. Size is stated for part of the rows, as once, few or many counts, or as a class when the clone is expanded.

TRBJ1-1,TRBV18,.,ASSLGTGNTEAF
TRBJ1-1,TRBV5-1,.,ASSLVGQGNTEAF
TRBJ1-1,TRBV6-5,.,ASSQVQVPTEAF
TRBJ2-3,TRBV27,.,ASRARGASTDTQY
TRBJ2-7,TRBV7-3,.,ASSPGLFYEQY
TRBJ1-6,TRBV9,.,ASSQGANNSPLH
TRBJ2-7,TRBV18,.,ASSPQDSQEGY
TRBJ2-5,TRBV5-6,.,ASSLAVRVETQY
TRBJ2-1,TRBV7-7,.,ASSLLPDRYNEQF
TRBJ1-2,TRBV4-1,.,ASSQESHGNYGYT
TRBJ1-2,TRBV27,once,ASSWDRGVGGYT
TRBJ1-2,TRBV7-2,.,ASSLERWTGGNGYT
TRBJ1-5,TRBV6-5,.,ASSYTTGVDQPQH
TRBJ2-1,TRBV6-5,.,ASSYSPGGPYNEQF
TRBJ2-2,TRBV5-4,.,ASSFPLGAGGHTGELF
TRBJ1-2,TRBV7-2,once,ASSFTGVGYGYGYT
TRBJ2-7,TRBV5-4,.,ASSLGLAGASYEQY
TRBJ2-2,TRBV7-3,.,ASSLTPGTMNTGELF
TRBJ2-7,TRBV5-4,.,ASSLNGQGLHYEQY
TRBJ1-2,TRBV2,.,ASSGGGGFNYGYT
TRBJ1-5,TRBV4-2,.,ASSRGDSTFNQPQH
TRBJ1-3,TRBV5-6,many,ASSLPGSLGNTIY
TRBJ2-7,TRBV15,.,ATSTVLLVAGEQY
TRBJ2-3,TRBV7-9,.,ASSFAGSQHTDTQY
TRBJ2-6,TRBV28,once,ASGSRAGANVLT
TRBJ1-1,TRBV4-1,.,ASRLHLGGAEAF
TRBJ2-7,TRBV5-1,.,ASSTGQGASFPYEQY
TRBJ2-1,TRBV19,.,ASSMVRTEGPHYNEQF
TRBJ1-3,TRBV7-3,.,ASSSLSGNTIY
TRBJ2-7,TRBV27,.,ASSLSPAGYYEQY
TRBJ2-2,TRBV7-2,.,ASSSGAGGLFDTGELF
TRBJ1-6,TRBV5-1,many,ASSSGGTYNSPLH
TRBJ1-5,TRBV13,.,ASSLGKNQPQH
TRBJ2-7,TRBV7-9,.,ASSPTGNRYEQY
TRBJ2-5,TRBV24-1,.,ATSPGLAEGTQY
TRBJ2-5,TRBV5-1,.,ASSLAPGGETQY
TRBJ2-3,TRBV6-1,.,ASSEESGRAPDTQY
TRBJ2-4,TRBV15,.,ATSRDGGAAKNIQY
TRBJ2-1,TRBV30,.,AWSSGAYNEQF
TRBJ1-4,TRBV12-3/TRBV12-4,.,ASSLYEKLF
TRBJ1-2,TRBV10-3,.,AISESRVDQGYGYT
TRBJ2-3,TRBV2,.,ASLTGQGIDTQY
TRBJ2-7,TRBV10-3,.,AISGTGRMTYEQY
TRBJ2-2,TRBV25-1,.,ASSRPGNTGELF
TRBJ2-2,TRBV27,.,ASSSGQNTGELF
TRBJ1-5,TRBV7-8,.,ASSPLSGFGQPQH
TRBJ1-2,TRBV4-1,.,ASSQTPTGGSGYT
TRBJ2-6,TRBV7-9,once,ASSFYAGANVLT
TRBJ2-3,TRBV27,once,ASSGTSEPGDTQY
TRBJ2-5,TRBV9,.,ASSSWGGETQY
TRBJ2-2,TRBV7-2,.,ASSLLGLQGATNTGELF
TRBJ2-1,TRBV5-1,.,ASSPRRGTYNEQF
TRBJ1-1,TRBV5-1,.,ASSLERTGNTEAF
TRBJ2-3,TRBV3-1/TRBV3-2,.,ASSQEGPAGRRTDTQY
TRBJ1-2,TRBV5-5,.,ASSLDRGTGGGYGYT
TRBJ2-7,TRBV14,once,ASSQPLTGIQY
TRBJ2-7,TRBV20-1,.,SASSGGDSYEQY